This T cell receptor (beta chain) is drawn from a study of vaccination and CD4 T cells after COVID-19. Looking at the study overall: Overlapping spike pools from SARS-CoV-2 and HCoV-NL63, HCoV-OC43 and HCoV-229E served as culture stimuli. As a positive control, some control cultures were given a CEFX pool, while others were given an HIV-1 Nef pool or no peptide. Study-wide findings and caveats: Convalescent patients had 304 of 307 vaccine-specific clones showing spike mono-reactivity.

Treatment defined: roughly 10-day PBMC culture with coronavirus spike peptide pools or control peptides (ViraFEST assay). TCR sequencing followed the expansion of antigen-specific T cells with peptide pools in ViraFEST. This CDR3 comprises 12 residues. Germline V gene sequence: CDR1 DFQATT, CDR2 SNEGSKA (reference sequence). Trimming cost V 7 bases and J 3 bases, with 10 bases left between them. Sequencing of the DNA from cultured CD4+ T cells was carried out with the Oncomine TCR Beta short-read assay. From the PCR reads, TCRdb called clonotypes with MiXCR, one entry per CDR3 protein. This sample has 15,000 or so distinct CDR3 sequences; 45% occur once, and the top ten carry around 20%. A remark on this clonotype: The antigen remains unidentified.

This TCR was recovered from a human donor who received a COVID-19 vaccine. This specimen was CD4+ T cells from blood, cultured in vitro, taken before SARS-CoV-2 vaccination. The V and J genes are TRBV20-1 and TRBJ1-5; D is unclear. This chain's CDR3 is CSVWRLNQPQHF. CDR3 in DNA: TGCAGTGTTTGGAGACTCAATCAGCCCCAGCATTTT.